A single sample gave rise to the 22 T cell receptor beta chains below, sequenced in a study of molecular identifiers for immune sequencing clone quantification. Each CDR3 protein is one row after TCRdb ran MiXCR on the PCR reads. The table has some 680,000 distinct CDR3 sequences, roughly 23% seen once. The specimen sequenced was naive CD8+ T cells from blood, with Jurkat cell RNA spiked in. Subset described: FACS-sorted CD8+CD4-CCR7+CD45RA+ naive T cells. The source of these receptors is a human donor in good health. Some libraries in this study had Jurkat cell RNA spiked in.

This clonotype was counted between two and nine times. The chain has TRBV5-4 and TRBJ1-1, with D possibly being TRBD1 (6 bases). The V end lost 0 bases, the J end lost 3 bases, and 9 bases lay between the germline ends. Germline V gives CDR1 SGHNT, CDR2 YYREEE (reference sequence). The CDR3 has 14 residues. CDR3 sequence (DNA): TGTGCCAGCAGCTTGGGGGGGGCGCACACTGAAGCTTTCTTT. It codes for CASSLGGAHTEAFF.

This clonotype was picked up many times. The CDR3: CASSAGQGSSYEQYF. The CDR3 DNA is TGTGCCAGCAGCGCCGGACAGGGGTCCTCCTACGAGCAGTACTTC. The V and J genes are TRBV9 and TRBJ2-7; 9 nucleotides line up with TRBD1. The CDR3 contains 15 residues. Losses at the gene ends were 3 bases for V and 0 bases for J; bases not matched to a gene: 4. Germline V gene sequence: CDR1 SGDLS, CDR2 YYNGEE.

This clonotype was found many times. The J gene is TRBJ2-3, the V gene TRBV28; 11 positions agree with TRBD2. The CDR3 spans 15 residues. Germline V gives CDR1 MDHEN, CDR2 SYDVKM. Trimming removed 6 bases from V and 4 bases from J; junction bases left unmatched: 6. CDR3 in DNA: TGTGCCAGCAGCCCACTAGCGGGAGCACCAGATACGCAGTATTTT. Translation: CASSPLAGAPDTQYF.

This clonotype was counted between two and nine times. The chain recombines TRBV19 with TRBJ2-7, with D perhaps TRBD2 (6 bases). Trimming took off 4 bases at V and 2 bases at J, with 21 bases between the two ends. The germline CDR1 and CDR2 sequences are LNHDA and SQIVND (reference sequence). The CDR3 contains 17 residues. CDR3 sequence (DNA): TGTGCCAGTAGTACACTCTTGGCAGGACTACAACCCTACGAGCAGTACTTC. It translates to CASSTLLAGLQPYEQYF. The complete variable domain, with remaining parts taken from reference TRBV19 and TRBJ2-7, reads DGGITQSPKYLFRKEGQNVTLSCEQNLNHDAMYWYRQDPGQGLRLIYYSQIVNDFQKGDIAEGYSVSREKKESFPLTVTSAQKNPTAFYLCASSTLLAGLQPYEQYFGPGTRLTVT.

V and J are TRBV27 and TRBJ2-5; 8 nucleotides match TRBD2. Trimming at V came to 8 bases and at J to 4 bases, leaving 15 bases not matched to a gene. This CDR3 spans 16 amino acids. Germline V CDR1 and CDR2: MNHEY, SMNVEV (reference sequence). The CDR3 region has the DNA TGTGCCAGCGGCCGAGCGGGAGTTACTTTTATAGAGACCCAGTACTTC. It specifies CASGRAGVTFIETQYF.

This clonotype was counted many times. The chain uses TRBV30 and TRBJ1-1, with D unclear. CDR3 length equals 12 residues. Trimming removed 0 bases from V and 2 bases from J, with 4 bases in between. Germline V gene data show CDR1 as GTSNPN and CDR2 as SVGIG (reference sequence). The CDR3 here is CAWSVINTEAFF. CDR3 DNA sequence: TGTGCCTGGAGTGTAATAAACACTGAAGCTTTCTTT.

This clonotype was observed at least ten times. This chain joins TRBV7-9 and TRBJ2-5; 9 bases are a match to TRBD1. The V gene's germline CDR1 is SEHNR and CDR2 FQNEAQ (reference sequence). This CDR3 is 14 amino acids long. The V gene end was trimmed by 6 bases and the J gene end by 5 bases; junction bases not matched to a gene: 7. The CDR3 DNA reads TGTGCCAGCAGATATACAGGGGGCTGGGAGACCCAGTACTTC. It encodes CASRYTGGWETQYF. The entire variable domain, with the rest obtained from reference TRBV7-9 and TRBJ2-5, is as follows: DTGVSQNPRHKITKRGQNVTFRCDPISEHNRLYWYRQTLGQGPEFLTYFQNEAQLEKSRLLSDRFSAERPKGSFSTLEIQRTEQGDSAMYLCASRYTGGWETQYFGPGTRLLVL.

As regards this clonotype: One base away lies a much larger clone, so this may be a sequencing read error. This rearrangement joins TRBV5-3 to TRBJ1-5, with 7 bases aligning to TRBD1. TRBV5-3 is marked as an open reading frame, function uncertain. The CDR3 consists of 14 residues. The V gene end was trimmed by 8 bases and the J gene end by 9 bases; junction bases not matched to a gene: 14. CDR3 DNA: TGTGCCAGCAGCCTAAGACAGGGTCATCTGCCCCAGCATTTT. Translating gives CASSLRQGHLPQHF.

The genes are TRBV6-2 or TRBV6-3 and TRBJ2-7; possible D gene TRBD1, 6 bases. V was clipped by 6 bases and J by 4 bases, with 16 bases between them. From germline, CDR1 is MNHEY and CDR2 SVGEGT. This CDR3 is 14 amino acids long. The CDR3 loop reads CASRTGQMRYEQYF. The CDR3 DNA sequence: TGTGCCAGCAGGACCGGACAGATGAGATACGAGCAGTACTTC.

V usage is TRBV20-1 and J usage is TRBJ1-1; possibly TRBD1 for D (5 bases). The CDR3 spans 14 residues. Germline V CDR1 and CDR2: DFQATT, SNEGSKA (reference sequence). V lost 0 bases to trimming and J lost 4 bases, with 12 bases between them. The CDR3 bases are TGCAGTGCTAGAGATTCCTTCGGGGGCACTGAAGCTTTCTTT. This gives the protein CSARDSFGGTEAFF.

This clonotype was recorded at least ten times. The chain joins TRBV2 to TRBJ2-3; tentatively, D is TRBD1 or TRBD2 (5 bases each). CDR3 length: 15 amino acids. The V gene's germline CDR1 is SNHLY and CDR2 FYNNEI. Trimming cost V 7 bases and J 2 bases, with 16 bases left between them. CDR3 sequence (DNA): TGTGCCAGCAATGGTGAGGGGCCCCACACAGATACGCAGTATTTT. This sequence encodes CASNGEGPHTDTQYF.

This clonotype appeared many times. This chain uses TRBV5-1 with TRBJ1-1, with D tentatively TRBD1 (5 bases). The V gene lost 5 bases and the J gene lost 5 bases, with 13 bases spanning the gap. CDR1 is SGHRS, CDR2 YFSETQ, per germline. The CDR3 loop spans 13 amino acids. CDR3: CASSFGTGTEAFF. The CDR3 bases are TGCGCCAGCAGTTTTGGGACCGGGACTGAAGCTTTCTTT.

This clonotype was detected many times. The V gene is TRBV30, the J gene TRBJ1-5; 10 bases fit TRBD1. In germline, CDR1 is GTSNPN, CDR2 SVGIG (reference sequence). Trimming took 5 bases from V and 3 from J; bases not matched to a gene: 1. The CDR3 has 13 amino acids. CDR3 loop: CAWGTGDNQPQHF. The DNA of the CDR3 is TGTGCCTGGGGGACAGGGGACAATCAGCCCCAGCATTTT.

Turning to this clonotype: A much larger clone lies one base from this, so it may be a read error. The chain employs TRBV20-1 and TRBJ2-7; no clear D. The V end was cut by 8 bases, the J end by 3 bases, with 11 bases between. CDR3 length equals 11 residues. Looked up from germline, CDR1 is DFQATT and CDR2 is SNEGSKA (reference sequence). CDR3 loop: CSSPWVYEQYF. CDR3 coding DNA: TGCAGTTCTCCCTGGGTCTACGAGCAGTACTTC.

This clonotype has ten or more counts. The chain couples TRBV6-5 to TRBJ1-1, with a weak D call TRBD1 (6 bases). The germline gives CDR1 MNHEY, CDR2 SVGAGI. CDR3 length equals 13 residues. Trimming removed 6 bases from V and 6 bases from J, with 14 bases in between. The CDR3 protein is CASRLQGGSEAFF. CDR3 nucleotide sequence: TGTGCCAGCAGATTACAGGGTGGCTCTGAAGCTTTCTTT.

At least ten counts were recorded for this clonotype. V is TRBV7-6 and J is TRBJ2-7, with TRBD2 identical over 13 bases. CDR1 is SGHVS, CDR2 FNYEAQ, per germline. Trimming at V came to 5 bases and at J to 3 bases, leaving 7 bases not matched to a gene. The length of the CDR3 is 16 residues. The CDR3 reads CASSPARTSGGYEQYF. In DNA, the CDR3 is TGTGCCAGCAGCCCCGCCAGGACTAGCGGGGGCTACGAGCAGTACTTC.

This clonotype showed up many times. V and J are TRBV9 and TRBJ2-7; 8 bases map to TRBD2. J lost 0 bases, V lost 4 bases, and 6 bases had no gene match. Germline CDR1 reads SGDLS; CDR2 reads YYNGEE. CDR3 length: 15 amino acids. CDR3 nucleotides: TGTGCCAGCAGCCCAGCGGGGGACCCCTCCTACGAGCAGTACTTC. Protein sequence: CASSPAGDPSYEQYF. The full variable domain, with the rest looked up from reference TRBV9 and TRBJ2-7, is DSGVTQTPKHLITATGQRVTLRCSPRSGDLSVYWYQQSLDQGLQFLIQYYNGEERAKGNILERFSAQQFPDLHSELNLSSLELGDSALYFCASSPAGDPSYEQYFGPGTRLTVT.

As to this clonotype: A read error may explain this, as a much larger clone is one base away. The V gene is TRBV4-1, the J gene TRBJ1-1; D is perhaps TRBD1 (6 bases). V lost 4 bases, J lost 3 bases, and 15 bases lay in between. Germline CDR1 reads MGHRA; CDR2 reads YSYEKL. This CDR3 contains 15 residues. The CDR3 region has the DNA TGCGCCAGCAGCCGTGGTCTGGGGGCGGACACTGAAGCTTTCTTT. Translation: CASSRGLGADTEAFF.

This clonotype has just a few counts. This chain joins TRBV20-1 and TRBJ2-1, with D perhaps matching TRBD2 (5 bases). Trimming stripped 5 bases from V and 3 bases from J, with 14 bases between. CDR1 and CDR2 from the germline V gene are DFQATT and SNEGSKA (reference sequence). CDR3 length: 14 amino acids. CDR3: CSAESGTRYNEQFF. The CDR3 nucleotides read TGCAGTGCTGAAAGCGGAACCCGCTACAATGAGCAGTTCTTC.

Details on this clonotype: One end of the junction fails to match germline, which may point to a read error. This sequence joins TRBV28 and TRBJ2-1, with a possible D match to TRBD1 (5 bases). CDR3 length equals 13 residues. Per germline, CDR1 MDHEN and CDR2 SYDVKM. CDR3 sequence: CAGSLYQGHEQFF. For the CDR3, the DNA is TGTGCCGGCAGTCTATACCAGGGTCATGAGCAGTTCTTC.

The rearrangement links TRBV7-9 to TRBJ2-7; either TRBD1 or TRBD2 may supply D (5 bases each). V was cut by 5 bases and J by 2 bases, with 13 bases left in between. The CDR3 length is 14 residues. Germline V gene sequence: CDR1 SEHNR, CDR2 FQNEAQ (reference sequence). The CDR3 nucleotides read TGTGCCAGCAGCCAAAGGGACGGCCCCTACGAGCAGTACTTC. Amino acids: CASSQRDGPYEQYF.

This chain joins TRBV18 and TRBJ2-7; 9 positions agree with TRBD1. V shed 5 bases and J 5 bases; nucleotides not matched to a gene: 10. The CDR3 has 15 amino acids. CDR1 and CDR2 from the germline V gene are KGHSH and LQKENI. As DNA, the CDR3 is TGTGCCAGCTCAGCAACCGGGACAGGGCCCCACGAGCAGTACTTC. Its protein is CASSATGTGPHEQYF. Full variable domain (missing parts from reference TRBV18 and TRBJ2-7): NAGVMQNPRHLVRRRGQEARLRCSPMKGHSHVYWYRQLPEEGLKFMVYLQKENIIDESGMPKERFSAEFPKEGPSILRIQQVVRGDSAAYFCASSATGTGPHEQYFGPGTRLTVT.